Presented here are 29 T cell receptor beta chains from one specimen sequenced in a study of OX40 agonist ivuxolimab in advanced cancers. This table comes from immunoSEQ multiplex PCR, and its TCRdb copy is limited to in-frame clones, with some not included. This table has around 25,000 clones, about 80% appearing once. Sequencing used CD4+ or CD8+ T cells sorted from blood, obtained in a trial of the OX40 agonist ivuxolimab. Receptors originate from an adult with an advanced solid tumor such as melanoma, head and neck, liver or kidney cancer.

The rearrangement uses TRBV15 and TRBJ2-3; D perhaps matches TRBD1 (5 bases). The CDR3 spans 16 residues. Trimming stripped 0 bases from V and 6 bases from J, with 16 bases between. Per germline, CDR1 LNHNV and CDR2 YYDKDF (reference sequence). Here the CDR3 DNA reads TGTGCCACCAGCAGAGAATCAGGGTGGGGTTCGGATACGCAGTATTTT. It codes for CATSRESGWGSDTQYF.

The chain links TRBV9 to TRBJ1-2; possibly TRBD1 for D (5 bases). The CDR3 is made up of 18 amino acids. V shed 5 bases and J shed 0 bases, with 23 bases lying between them. Germline loops: CDR1 SGDLS, CDR2 YYNGEE. In DNA form, the CDR3 reads TGTGCCAGCAGGGGGGGAACTCTCAGGGTACCAGCTAACTATGGCTACACCTTC. Translation gives CASRGGTLRVPANYGYTF.

This chain links TRBV4-1 with TRBJ2-5; 14 nucleotides match TRBD2. V trimming: 0 bases; J trimming: 4 bases; junction bases outside the gene matches: 19. Germline loops: CDR1 MGHRA, CDR2 YSYEKL. The length of the CDR3 is 22 residues. The CDR3 loop reads CASSQDLGSGTSGSWIGETQYF. In nucleotides, the CDR3 is TGCGCCAGCAGCCAAGATTTGGGTTCCGGGACTAGCGGGAGTTGGATAGGAGAGACCCAGTACTTC.

This rearrangement joins TRBV6-6 to TRBJ1-1; D is unclear. The CDR3 extends over 12 amino acids. Trimming cost V 10 bases and J 2 bases, with 11 bases left between them. Per germline, CDR1 MNHNY and CDR2 SVGAGI (reference sequence). CDR3 DNA sequence: TGTGCCACTCGACTTGAAAACACTGAAGCTTTCTTT. Translation gives CATRLENTEAFF.

This chain links TRBV29-1 with TRBJ1-1, with D perhaps TRBD1 (6 bases). Germline V CDR1 and CDR2: SQVTM, ANQGSEA. Trimming removed 7 bases at V and 2 bases at J, with 17 bases between. The CDR3 covers 14 residues. The CDR3 DNA reads TGCAGCGCTGACCCAGGGGTGGGAAACACTGAAGCTTTCTTT. As protein: CSADPGVGNTEAFF.

CDR3 sequence: CASRSVAGYIQYF. CDR3 bases: TGTGCCAGCAGGAGTGTAGCGGGATACATTCAGTACTTC. The chain couples TRBV11-2 to TRBJ2-4, with 8 bases that match TRBD2. Germline trimming cut 6 bases from V and 8 bases from J; bases unmatched to any gene: 6. Germline CDR1 reads SGHAT; CDR2 reads FQNNGV. CDR3 length: 13 amino acids.

The rearrangement uses TRBV18 and TRBJ1-2; D may be TRBD1 (5 bases). This CDR3 is built from 13 residues. Germline CDR1 reads KGHSH; CDR2 reads LQKENI. V was cut by 5 bases and J by 1 base, with 8 bases left in between. In DNA, the CDR3 is TGTGCCAGCTCATTACAGGATAACTATGGCTACACCTTC. Translating gives CASSLQDNYGYTF.

The CDR3 is CASSLFGGEQYF. The CDR3 DNA follows: TGTGCCAGTAGTCTCTTCGGGGGCGAGCAGTACTTC. The chain links TRBV19 to TRBJ2-7; D may be TRBD2 (6 bases). Germline lookup yields CDR1 LNHDA and CDR2 SQIVND (reference sequence). Trimming cost V 5 bases and J 6 bases, with 11 bases left between them. The CDR3 runs 12 residues.

The V call is TRBV6-5, the J call TRBJ1-5; D not certain. CDR1 is MNHEY and CDR2 is SVGAGI in the germline V gene. V was pared by 5 bases and J by 7 bases, with 12 bases between. This CDR3 is built from 13 residues. The DNA for the CDR3 is TGTGCCAGCAGTGGAACAAGTACCCAGCCCCAGCATTTT. Amino acids: CASSGTSTQPQHF.

This chain joins TRBV2 and TRBJ2-1, with TRBD1 identical over 9 bases. The ends lost 6 bases at V and 4 bases at J; junction bases unmatched: 10. This CDR3 comprises 16 residues. Germline V gives CDR1 SNHLY, CDR2 FYNNEI. The CDR3 DNA reads as TGTGCCAGCAGCGATGGACAGGGGCGGAAGTACAATGAGCAGTTCTTC. Residues: CASSDGQGRKYNEQFF.

The V gene is TRBV7-9, the J gene TRBJ2-6; D unclear. Germline CDR1 SEHNR, CDR2 FQNEAQ (reference sequence). The CDR3 loop spans 14 amino acids. V lost 5 bases and J lost 3, with 8 bases in between. In nucleotides, the CDR3 is TGTGCCAGCAGCCCCCGTCGTGGGGCCAACGTCCTGACTTTC. It translates to CASSPRRGANVLTF. Full variable domain (remainder filled in from reference TRBV7-9 and TRBJ2-6): DTGVSQNPRHKITKRGQNVTFRCDPISEHNRLYWYRQTLGQGPEFLTYFQNEAQLEKSRLLSDRFSAERPKGSFSTLEIQRTEQGDSAMYLCASSPRRGANVLTFGAGSRLTVL.

The chain employs TRBV7-2 and TRBJ2-5; D is ambiguous. This CDR3 is 13 amino acids long. With 2 bases removed from V and 5 bases from J, the gap between germline ends came to 9 bases. CDR1 and CDR2 from the germline V gene are SGHTA and FQGNSA. This CDR3 reads CASSLTRRETQYF. For the CDR3, the DNA is TGTGCCAGCAGCTTAACCCGCCGGGAGACCCAGTACTTC.

This clone was counted once. V and J are TRBV5-1 and TRBJ1-1, with D perhaps matching TRBD1 (6 bases). The germline V gene has CDR1 SGHRS and CDR2 YFSETQ. V lost 3 bases and J lost 1, with 7 bases in between. There are 13 residues in the CDR3. The CDR3 region is CASSSQGNTEAFF. Written as DNA, the CDR3 is TGCGCCAGCAGCTCACAGGGGAACACTGAAGCTTTCTTT.

The chain uses TRBV30 and TRBJ2-7; possible D gene TRBD1, 5 bases. Germline loops: CDR1 GTSNPN, CDR2 SVGIG (reference sequence). V was trimmed by 2 bases and J by 3 bases, leaving 8 bases between them. CDR3 length: 12 residues. CDR3 in DNA: TGTGCCTGGAGTAGGGGAATCTACGAGCAGTACTTC. It is translated as CAWSRGIYEQYF.

V gene TRBV4-2 combines with J gene TRBJ1-2, with TRBD1 as a possible D gene (6 bases). CDR3 length equals 15 residues. V gave up 1 base and J gave up 2 bases, with 11 bases separating them. The germline gives CDR1 LGHNA, CDR2 YNFKEQ. CDR3 region: CASSQGGRANYGYTF. CDR3 in DNA: TGTGCCAGCAGCCAAGGGGGGCGTGCGAACTATGGCTACACCTTC.

This clone was picked up a small number of times. The gene calls are TRBV11-2 and TRBJ2-1; D unclear. Trimming pared 4 bases from V and 1 base from J, leaving 8 bases between. The CDR3 sequence is 14 residues long. Germline values: CDR1 SGHAT, CDR2 FQNNGV. CDR3 sequence (DNA): TGTGCCAGCAGCTCCTTAGCATCCTACAATGAGCAGTTCTTC. Translating it yields CASSSLASYNEQFF.

The chain recombines TRBV27 with TRBJ2-3, with D maybe TRBD2 (6 bases). Germline V gives CDR1 MNHEY, CDR2 SMNVEV (reference sequence). Trimming removed 5 bases at V and 4 bases at J, with 10 bases between. The CDR3 is made up of 13 amino acids. CDR3: CASSRREADTQYF. CDR3 DNA sequence: TGTGCCAGCAGTCGTAGGGAGGCAGATACGCAGTATTTT.

This clone showed up just a few times. The rearrangement links TRBV6-1 to TRBJ1-2; no reliable D call. V lost 5 bases and J 5 bases, leaving 18 bases between the germline ends. Germline V gene sequence: CDR1 MNHNS, CDR2 SASEGT. This CDR3 contains 15 residues. The CDR3 nucleotides are TGTGCCAGCAGTATGACACTCCCCGTTTGGTATGGCTACACCTTC. Translating gives CASSMTLPVWYGYTF.

V is TRBV7-3 and J is TRBJ2-2; 11 bases are a match to TRBD1. This CDR3 spans 17 amino acids. V was pared by 5 bases and J by 6 bases, with 11 bases of the junction left unmatched. Germline values: CDR1 SGHTA, CDR2 FQGTGA. DNA for the CDR3: TGTGCCAGCAGCCAGTTACCCGGGACAGGGGGGGCCGGGGAGCTGTTTTTT. Amino acid sequence: CASSQLPGTGGAGELFF.

V is TRBV28 and J is TRBJ1-5; D call uncertain. The V end was cut by 3 bases, the J end by 3 bases, with 9 bases between. CDR3 size: 14 residues. Germline V lookup: CDR1 MDHEN, CDR2 SYDVKM. This CDR3 reads CASSLTKYNQPQHF. The CDR3, as DNA: TGTGCCAGCAGTTTGACAAAGTACAATCAGCCCCAGCATTTT.

This clone was detected only once. The junction differs from germline at one of its ends, possibly a read error. The chain employs TRBV7-2 and TRBJ2-5; 9 positions match TRBD1. The CDR3 sequence is 14 residues long. Germline assignment: CDR1 SGHTA and CDR2 FQGNSA. The CDR3 bases are TGTGCCAGCAGCTTCGGGACAGGGCAAGAGGCCCAGTACTTC. Its translation: CASSFGTGQEAQYF.

V gene TRBV7-9 combines with J gene TRBJ1-3; D is perhaps TRBD1 (6 bases). The CDR3 totals 16 residues. Germline V gene lookup returns CDR1 SEHNR and CDR2 FQNEAQ (reference sequence). With 5 bases removed from V and 4 bases from J, the gap between germline ends came to 18 bases. CDR3 in DNA: TGTGCCAGCAGCACATCCGGGGGCGCACAAGGAAACACCATATATTTT. Its translation is CASSTSGGAQGNTIYF. The complete variable domain, with remaining parts taken from reference TRBV7-9 and TRBJ1-3, reads DTGVSQNPRHKITKRGQNVTFRCDPISEHNRLYWYRQTLGQGPEFLTYFQNEAQLEKSRLLSDRFSAERPKGSFSTLEIQRTEQGDSAMYLCASSTSGGAQGNTIYFGEGSWLTVV.

The chain links TRBV19 to TRBJ1-1; a weak D match, TRBD1 (5 bases). Germline V gene lookup returns CDR1 LNHDA and CDR2 SQIVND (reference sequence). Trimming removed 7 bases at V and 3 bases at J, with 9 bases between. There are 12 residues in the CDR3. The CDR3 region has the DNA TGTGCCAGTACCCGGGACCACACTGAAGCTTTCTTT. It encodes CASTRDHTEAFF.

CDR3 sequence: CASSPPGQVNTEAFF. DNA for the CDR3: TGTGCCAGCAGTCCTCCGGGACAGGTGAACACTGAAGCTTTCTTT. This chain joins TRBV6-5 and TRBJ1-1, with 8 nucleotides matching TRBD1. V shed 5 bases and J 0 bases; nucleotides not matched to a gene: 5. The CDR3 is made up of 15 amino acids. CDR1 MNHEY and CDR2 SVGAGI come from the germline V gene.

The CDR3: CASRRSRGAGDTQYF. For the CDR3, the DNA is TGTGCCAGCAGGAGGTCGCGGGGGGCCGGAGATACGCAGTATTTT. The chain uses TRBV27 and TRBJ2-3; 8 bases map to TRBD2. The CDR3 totals 15 residues. The V gene end was trimmed by 6 bases and the J gene end by 5 bases; junction bases not matched to a gene: 10. Germline V gene lookup returns CDR1 MNHEY and CDR2 SMNVEV (reference sequence).

The chain carries TRBV7-2 and TRBJ1-2; D may be TRBD1 (6 bases). Germline V gene sequence: CDR1 SGHTA, CDR2 FQGNSA. The CDR3 is 15 amino acids. Trimming left V 4 bases short and J 4 bases short, with 16 bases between. The CDR3 DNA reads TGTGCCAGCAGCTCCCCCCGCGGAGGGGGCTATGGCTACACCTTC. Amino acid sequence: CASSSPRGGGYGYTF.

The chain employs TRBV4-3 and TRBJ2-3, with a weak D call TRBD2 (5 bases). V lost 1 base and J 6 bases, leaving 8 bases between the germline ends. This CDR3 region has 13 residues. Germline V lookup: CDR1 LGHNA, CDR2 YSLEER. The CDR3 loop is CASSQGGFDTQYF. The DNA of the CDR3 is TGCGCCAGCAGCCAAGGCGGGTTTGATACGCAGTATTTT.

This chain uses TRBV9 with TRBJ1-6, with a tentative D call TRBD1 (6 bases). The CDR3 is 15 residues long. In germline, CDR1 is SGDLS, CDR2 YYNGEE. With 3 bases removed from V and 7 bases from J, the gap between germline ends came to 14 bases. The CDR3 bases are TGTGCCAGCAGCGGTATATCGCAGGGGAATTCACCCCTCCACTTT. It translates to CASSGISQGNSPLHF.

V and J are TRBV5-1 and TRBJ2-7; D gene uncertain. Trimming shortened V by 4 bases and J by 0 bases, and 5 bases separated the two germline ends. The germline V gene encodes CDR1 SGHRS and CDR2 YFSETQ. This CDR3 spans 12 amino acids. DNA of the CDR3: TGCGCCAGCAGCGCCAGCTCCTACGAGCAGTACTTC. It is translated as CASSASSYEQYF.